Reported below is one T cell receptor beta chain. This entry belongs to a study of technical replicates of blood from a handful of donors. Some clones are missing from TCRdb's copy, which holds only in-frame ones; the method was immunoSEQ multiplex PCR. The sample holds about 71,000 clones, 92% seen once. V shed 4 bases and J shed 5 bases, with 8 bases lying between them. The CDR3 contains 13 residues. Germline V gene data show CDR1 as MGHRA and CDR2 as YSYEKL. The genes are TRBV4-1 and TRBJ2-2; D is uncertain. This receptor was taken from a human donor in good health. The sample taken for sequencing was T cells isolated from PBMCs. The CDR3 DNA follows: TGCGCCAGCAGCCTGACACCGACCGGGGAGCTGTTTTTT. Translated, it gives CASSLTPTGELFF.